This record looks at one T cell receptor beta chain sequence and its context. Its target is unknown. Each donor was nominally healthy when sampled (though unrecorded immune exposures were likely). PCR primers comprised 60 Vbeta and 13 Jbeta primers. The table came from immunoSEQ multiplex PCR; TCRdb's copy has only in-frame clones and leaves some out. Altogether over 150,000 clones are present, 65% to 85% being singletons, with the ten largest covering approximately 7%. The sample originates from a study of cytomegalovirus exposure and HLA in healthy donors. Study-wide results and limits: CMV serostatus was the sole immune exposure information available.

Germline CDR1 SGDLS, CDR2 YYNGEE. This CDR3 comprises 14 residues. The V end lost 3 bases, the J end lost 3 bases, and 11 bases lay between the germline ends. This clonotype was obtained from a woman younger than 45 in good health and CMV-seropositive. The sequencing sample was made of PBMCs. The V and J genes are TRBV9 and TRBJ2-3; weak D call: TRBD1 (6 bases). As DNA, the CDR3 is TGTGCCAGCAGCGCCACTAGGGGGACAGATACGCAGTATTTT. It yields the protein CASSATRGTDTQYF.